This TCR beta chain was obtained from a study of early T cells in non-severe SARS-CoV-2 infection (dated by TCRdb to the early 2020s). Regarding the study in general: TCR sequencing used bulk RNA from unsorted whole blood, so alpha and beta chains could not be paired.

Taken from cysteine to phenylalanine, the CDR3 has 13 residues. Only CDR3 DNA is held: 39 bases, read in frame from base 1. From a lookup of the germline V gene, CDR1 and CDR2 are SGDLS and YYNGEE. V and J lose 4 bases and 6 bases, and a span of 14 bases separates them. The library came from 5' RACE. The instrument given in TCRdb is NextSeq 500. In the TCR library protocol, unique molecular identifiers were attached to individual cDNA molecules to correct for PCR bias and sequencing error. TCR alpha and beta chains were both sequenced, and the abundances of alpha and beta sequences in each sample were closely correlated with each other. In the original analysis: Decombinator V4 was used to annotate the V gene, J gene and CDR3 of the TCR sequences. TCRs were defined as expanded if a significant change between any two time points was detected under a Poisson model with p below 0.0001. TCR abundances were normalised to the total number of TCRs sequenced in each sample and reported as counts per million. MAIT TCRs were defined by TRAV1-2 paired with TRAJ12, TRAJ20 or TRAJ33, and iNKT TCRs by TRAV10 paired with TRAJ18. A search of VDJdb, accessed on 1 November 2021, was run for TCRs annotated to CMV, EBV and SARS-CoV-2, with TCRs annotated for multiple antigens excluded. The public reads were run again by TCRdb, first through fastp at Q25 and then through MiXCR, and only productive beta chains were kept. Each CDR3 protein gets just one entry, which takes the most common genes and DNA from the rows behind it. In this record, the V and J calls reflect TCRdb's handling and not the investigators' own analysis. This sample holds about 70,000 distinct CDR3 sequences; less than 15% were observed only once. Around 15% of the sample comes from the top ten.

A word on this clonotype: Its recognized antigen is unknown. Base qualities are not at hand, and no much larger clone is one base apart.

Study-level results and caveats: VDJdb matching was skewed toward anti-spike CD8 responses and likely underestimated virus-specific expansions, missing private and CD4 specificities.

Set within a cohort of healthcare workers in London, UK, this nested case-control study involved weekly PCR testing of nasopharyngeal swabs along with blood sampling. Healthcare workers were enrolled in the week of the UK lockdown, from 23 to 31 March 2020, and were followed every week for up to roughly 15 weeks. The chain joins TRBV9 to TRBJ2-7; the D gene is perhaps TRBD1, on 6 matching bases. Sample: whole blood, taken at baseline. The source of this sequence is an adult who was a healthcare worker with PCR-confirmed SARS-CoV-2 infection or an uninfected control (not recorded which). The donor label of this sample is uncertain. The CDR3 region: CASSPDPGVEQYF. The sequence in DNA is TGTGCCAGCAGCCCCGACCCAGGGGTCGAGCAGTACTTC.